A selection of T cell receptor beta chains follows, all from one sample in a study of blood T cell repertoires in COVID-19. Assay used: immunoSEQ multiplex PCR; TCRdb lists only in-frame clones, some missing. The sample lists about 310,000 clones; 85% to 90% were seen once. Sequenced sample: PBMCs or T cells enriched from blood (not recorded which). These receptors all stem from a woman in her 30s who had recovered from COVID-19. CDR3s include the opening cysteine and the closing phenylalanine or tryptophan. D genes are given only for firm matches.

D gene	V gene	CDR3 protein
TRBD1	TRBV19	CASSIHGTGPYEQYF
.	TRBV6-5	CASSYEGLDGYTF
TRBD1	TRBV6-2/TRBV6-3	CASSRQGAVTGELFF
.	TRBV9	CASSYKTGSDGYTF
.	TRBV5-1	CASSLIGGVDQPQHF
.	TRBV6-5	CASSYFLAGDGYEQYF
.	TRBV28	CASSLGQSGYRTEAFF
.	TRBV28	CASTTPATNEKLFF
TRBD1	TRBV28	CASKGGQGVSSPLHF
.	TRBV6-2/TRBV6-3	CASSYSSKKGRSSYNEQFF
TRBD2	TRBV19	CASSRSGRAPGELFF
TRBD1	TRBV28	CASRTGGVYGYTF
.	TRBV7-2	CASSLEQKETQYF
.	TRBV4-3	CASSQDRQVNQPQHF
.	TRBV7-2	CASSLVPATGTGELFF
.	TRBV10-3	CAISEEVEGPNGEQFF
TRBD1	TRBV5-1	CASSTGQGAEPQHF